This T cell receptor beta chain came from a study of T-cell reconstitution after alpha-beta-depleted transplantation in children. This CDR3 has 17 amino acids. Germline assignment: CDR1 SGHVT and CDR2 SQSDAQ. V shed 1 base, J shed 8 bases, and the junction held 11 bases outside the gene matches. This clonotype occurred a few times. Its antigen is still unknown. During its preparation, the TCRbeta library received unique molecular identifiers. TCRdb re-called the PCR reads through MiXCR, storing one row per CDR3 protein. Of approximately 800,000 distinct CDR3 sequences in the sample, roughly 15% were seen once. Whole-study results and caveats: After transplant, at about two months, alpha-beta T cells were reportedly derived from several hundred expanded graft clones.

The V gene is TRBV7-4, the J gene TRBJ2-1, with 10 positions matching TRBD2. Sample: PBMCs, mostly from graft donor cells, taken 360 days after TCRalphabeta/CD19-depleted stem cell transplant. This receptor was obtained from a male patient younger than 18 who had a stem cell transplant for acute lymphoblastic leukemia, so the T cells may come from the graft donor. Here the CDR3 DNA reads TGTGCCAGCAGCTTAGTTAGAATACTAGCGGGAATGCATGAGCAGTTCTTC. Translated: CASSLVRILAGMHEQFF.